This note documents a single TCR beta chain sequence. The source of the sample is a study of blood T cell repertoires in COVID-19. Assay: immunoSEQ multiplex PCR; the TCRdb copy retains only in-frame clones and omits some. This table has under 150,000 clones, roughly four fifths appearing once. Ages ranged from about 18 to 89 years, with residence in around 24 US areas. Recovered participants had two consecutive negative NP/OP PCR tests, healthcare professional clearance, or symptom resolution. V was shortened by 4 bases and J by 6 bases, with 17 bases between the two germline ends. Germline-derived CDR1 and CDR2 are SEHNR and FQNEAQ (reference sequence). CDR3 size: 15 residues.

The chain couples TRBV7-9 to TRBJ2-3; no clear D. Material for sequencing was PBMCs or T cells enriched from blood (not recorded which). This TCR derives from a man under 40 who had recovered from COVID-19. The CDR3 DNA sequence: TGTGCCAGCAGCTCGAGAGAAGAAAACAGCGATACGCAGTATTTT. It specifies CASSSREENSDTQYF.